This T cell receptor beta chain derives from a study of blood T cell repertoires in COVID-19. The V gene lost 4 bases and the J gene lost 5 bases, with 15 bases spanning the gap. The CDR3 runs 15 residues. The germline V gene encodes CDR1 SGHRS and CDR2 YFSETQ. Data came from immunoSEQ multiplex PCR; TCRdb stores just in-frame clones and leaves some out. Here the sample spans around 180,000 clones, roughly 77% being singletons. J is TRBJ1-4 and V is TRBV5-1; D might be TRBD1 (5 bases). The clonotype comes from a woman in her forties or fifties with acute COVID-19. Sequenced material: PBMCs or T cells enriched from blood (not recorded which). The chain's CDR3 is CASSSTGFGNEKLFF. The DNA of the CDR3 is TGCGCCAGCAGCAGTACAGGTTTTGGGAATGAAAAACTGTTTTTT. Together with reference TRBV5-1 and TRBJ1-4, the CDR3 gives the full variable domain: KAGVTQTPRYLIKTRGQQVTLSCSPISGHRSVSWYQQTPGQGLQFLFEYFSETQRNKGNFPGRFSGRQFSNSRSEMNVSTLELGDSALYLCASSSTGFGNEKLFFGSGTQLSVL.